These 15 T cell receptor beta chains were all obtained from the same sample, sequenced in a study of blood T cell repertoires in COVID-19. The data were produced by immunoSEQ multiplex PCR, yet TCRdb's version contains in-frame clones alone and is incomplete. Here the sample spans some 390,000 clones, 80% to 90% being singletons. Sequenced sample: PBMCs or T cells enriched from blood (not recorded which). These receptors originate from a man under 40 who had recovered from COVID-19.

This clone was detected once. V is TRBV7-9 and J is TRBJ2-2, with D unclear. This CDR3 is 18 amino acids long. Germline V gives CDR1 SEHNR, CDR2 FQNEAQ (reference sequence). Trimming removed 4 bases at V and 0 bases at J, with 18 bases between. As DNA, the CDR3 is TGTGCCAGCAGCTACCCCGTGTACAGCTATTCGAACACCGGGGAGCTGTTTTTT. It codes for CASSYPVYSYSNTGELFF. Complete variable domain (other parts from reference TRBV7-9 and TRBJ2-2): DTGVSQNPRHKITKRGQNVTFRCDPISEHNRLYWYRQTLGQGPEFLTYFQNEAQLEKSRLLSDRFSAERPKGSFSTLEIQRTEQGDSAMYLCASSYPVYSYSNTGELFFGEGSRLTVL.

The CDR3: CSFTGLRGYEQYF. CDR3 DNA: TGCAGCTTTACCGGGCTCAGGGGGTACGAGCAGTACTTC. V gene TRBV29-1 combines with J gene TRBJ2-7; 7 nucleotides agree with TRBD1. Germline V gene data show CDR1 as SQVTM and CDR2 as ANQGSEA. The CDR3 extends over 13 amino acids. V lost 8 bases and J lost 4; bases outside the gene matches: 11.

V gene TRBV18 combines with J gene TRBJ2-5; D is ambiguous. The CDR3 is made up of 17 amino acids. The germline V gene has CDR1 KGHSH and CDR2 LQKENI. V was shortened by 3 bases and J by 5 bases, with 22 bases between the two germline ends. The chain's CDR3 is CASSPNPRPTLMETQYF. CDR3 nucleotides: TGTGCCAGCTCACCGAACCCCCGCCCTACCCTGATGGAGACCCAGTACTTC.

The count of this clone is one. The rearrangement joins TRBV2 to TRBJ2-3, with TRBD1 identical over 7 bases. With V trimmed by 6 bases and J by 2 bases, 8 bases remained unmatched. CDR3 length equals 15 residues. Germline V CDR1 and CDR2: SNHLY, FYNNEI. The CDR3 here is CASSRETGITDTQYF. The CDR3 DNA sequence: TGTGCCAGCAGCCGAGAGACAGGGATCACAGATACGCAGTATTTT.

This clone came up once. The V gene is TRBV11-2, the J gene TRBJ2-7; 11 bases agree with TRBD1. Trimming took 1 base from V and 9 from J; bases not matched to a gene: 8. The CDR3 sequence is 15 residues long. Germline loops: CDR1 SGHAT, CDR2 FQNNGV. CDR3 protein: CASSLVDRGPSTQYF. The DNA for the CDR3 is TGTGCCAGCAGCTTAGTGGACAGGGGGCCGTCTACGCAGTACTTC.

The V gene is TRBV3-1 (or the pseudogene TRBV3-2), the J gene TRBJ1-1, with 8 bases fitting TRBD1. The CDR3 consists of 17 residues. In germline, CDR1 is LGHDT, CDR2 YNNKEL (reference sequence). V lost 0 bases to trimming and J lost 0 bases; unmatched junction nucleotides: 6. CDR3 residues: CASSQEGTGQMNTEAFF. In DNA, the CDR3 is TGTGCCAGCAGCCAAGAGGGGACAGGCCAAATGAACACTGAAGCTTTCTTT.

The chain has TRBV10-2 and TRBJ1-5; weak D call: TRBD1 (6 bases). The CDR3 length is 14 residues. The V gene lost 6 bases and the J gene lost 1 base, with 10 bases spanning the gap. Germline V gene sequence: CDR1 WSHSY, CDR2 SAAADI. The CDR3 sequence is CASSPDRSNQPQHF. CDR3 nucleotide sequence: TGCGCCAGCAGCCCTGACAGGAGCAATCAGCCCCAGCATTTT.

The chain is built from TRBV5-1 and TRBJ2-1; D gene unclear. The CDR3 covers 14 residues. V was cut by 1 base and J by 6 bases, with 11 bases left in between. CDR1 and CDR2 (germline): SGHRS, YFSETQ. CDR3 residues: CASSLTGSGNEQFF. CDR3 in DNA: TGCGCCAGCAGCTTGACGGGTAGTGGCAATGAGCAGTTCTTC.

J is TRBJ1-6 and V is TRBV28; the D gene is possibly TRBD1 (5 bases). The ends were cut back, 6 bases at V and 10 bases at J, with 13 bases in the middle. Germline loops: CDR1 MDHEN, CDR2 SYDVKM. The CDR3 loop spans 13 amino acids. The CDR3 coding sequence is TGTGCCAGCAGGGGGGGGGAAAGCTCACCCCTCCACTTT. Translated, it gives CASRGGESSPLHF. Drawing the rest from reference TRBV28 and TRBJ1-6, the complete variable domain is DVKVTQSSRYLVKRTGEKVFLECVQDMDHENMFWYRQDPGLGLRLIYFSYDVKMKEKGDIPEGYSVSREKKERFSLILESASTNQTSMYLCASRGGESSPLHFGNGTRLTVT.

DNA of the CDR3: TGTGCCAGTAGTATCATCGACAGGGACTCACCCCTCCACTTT. It translates to CASSIIDRDSPLHF. The chain carries TRBV19 and TRBJ1-6; 7 bases map to TRBD1. This CDR3 is built from 14 residues. The ends lost 3 bases at V and 10 bases at J; junction bases unmatched: 6. CDR1 and CDR2 from the germline V gene are LNHDA and SQIVND (reference sequence).

The V gene is TRBV7-2, the J gene TRBJ1-2; D uncertain. Trimming pared 4 bases from V and 4 bases from J, leaving 10 bases between. Germline V gene sequence: CDR1 SGHTA, CDR2 FQGNSA. This CDR3 is 13 amino acids long. Here the CDR3 reads CASSSSGIYGYTF. The CDR3 nucleotides are TGTGCCAGCAGCTCCTCAGGAATCTATGGCTACACCTTC. Variable domain in full (rest from reference TRBV7-2 and TRBJ1-2): GAGVSQSPSNKVTEKGKDVELRCDPISGHTALYWYRQSLGQGLEFLIYFQGNSAPDKSGLPSDRFSAERTGGSVSTLTIQRTQQEDSAVYLCASSSSGIYGYTFGSGTRLTVV.

The rearrangement links TRBV9 to TRBJ1-1; 7 positions match TRBD1. J was trimmed by 0 bases and V by 0 bases; bases with no gene match: 8. Germline CDR1 and CDR2: SGDLS and YYNGEE. The CDR3 runs 17 residues. CDR3 amino acids: CASSVAVGRGVNTEAFF. Here the CDR3 DNA reads TGTGCCAGCAGCGTAGCGGTCGGCAGGGGGGTGAACACTGAAGCTTTCTTT. The full variable domain, rest sourced from reference TRBV9 and TRBJ1-1, is DSGVTQTPKHLITATGQRVTLRCSPRSGDLSVYWYQQSLDQGLQFLIQYYNGEERAKGNILERFSAQQFPDLHSELNLSSLELGDSALYFCASSVAVGRGVNTEAFFGQGTRLTVV.

The chain recombines TRBV7-9 with TRBJ2-2; TRBD2 matches 11 bases. CDR3 size: 15 residues. The germline V gene has CDR1 SEHNR and CDR2 FQNEAQ (reference sequence). Germline trimming cut 6 bases from V and 10 bases from J; bases unmatched to any gene: 10. In DNA form, the CDR3 reads TGTGCCAGCAGTTCCCTTTCACTAGCGGGAGAGGAGCTGTTTTTT. Amino acids: CASSSLSLAGEELFF.

This rearrangement joins TRBV24-1 to TRBJ2-1, with 7 bases matching TRBD1. Losses at the gene ends were 1 base for V and 5 bases for J; bases not matched to a gene: 16. This CDR3 spans 19 amino acids. From germline, CDR1 is KGHDR and CDR2 SFDVKD. The CDR3 DNA reads as TGTGCCACCAGTGATTTCGGGGCCCGGACAGGAAGGTCCCACAATGAGCAGTTCTTC. Translating it yields CATSDFGARTGRSHNEQFF.

The chain combines TRBV27 with TRBJ2-1; D possibly corresponds to TRBD2 (5 bases). Trimming took 5 bases from V and 3 from J, leaving 11 bases between them. Germline V gene lookup returns CDR1 MNHEY and CDR2 SMNVEV (reference sequence). CDR3 size: 14 residues. As DNA, the CDR3 is TGTGCCAGCAGTGGAGGAAGGGTCTACAATGAGCAGTTCTTC. It translates to CASSGGRVYNEQFF.